The next 16 T cell receptor beta chains were all read from a single sample in a study of T cell responses to AZD1222 COVID-19 vaccine. Sequencing was performed with immunoSEQ multiplex PCR; in TCRdb, only in-frame clones are kept and a portion is missing. The sample lists over 130,000 clones, roughly 92% seen once, with more than 4.5% in the top ten. The sample in question was peripheral blood, obtained on day 0 of AZD1222 vaccination. The receptor source for this set is an adult in good health.

The chain joins TRBV20-1 to TRBJ1-2; tentative D call: TRBD1 (5 bases). The CDR3 covers 11 residues. From germline, CDR1 is DFQATT and CDR2 SNEGSKA (reference sequence). Trimming removed 7 bases at V and 8 bases at J, with 14 bases between. The CDR3 bases are TGCAGTGTCTACAGGATTAGCGGCTACACCTTC. Translating it yields CSVYRISGYTF.

The chain uses TRBV3-1 (or the pseudogene TRBV3-2) and TRBJ1-6; D remains unclear. Trimming stripped 4 bases from V and 9 bases from J, with 19 bases between. The CDR3 contains 16 residues. Germline V gene data show CDR1 as LGHDT and CDR2 as YNNKEL (reference sequence). In nucleotides, the CDR3 is TGTGCCAGCAGCCCCCAAGAGCTGGGGTACGGTTCACCCCTCCACTTT. Translated, it gives CASSPQELGYGSPLHF.

V and J are TRBV11-2 and TRBJ2-1; D is unresolved. The germline gives CDR1 SGHAT, CDR2 FQNNGV. V lost 2 bases, J lost 6 bases, and 14 bases lay in between. The CDR3 is made up of 15 amino acids. CDR3 DNA: TGTGCCAGCAGCTTATCCGAGACTCCACGCAATGAGCAGTTCTTC. Its protein is CASSLSETPRNEQFF.

This clone was picked up one time. The gene calls are TRBV28 and TRBJ2-5; D remains unclear. The CDR3 is 12 amino acids. In germline, CDR1 is MDHEN, CDR2 SYDVKM. V lost 3 bases, J lost 4 bases, and 6 bases lay in between. In DNA form, the CDR3 reads TGTGCCAGCAGTTTCGGGTCAGAGACCCAGTACTTC. Its protein product is CASSFGSETQYF.

The rearrangement uses TRBV19 and TRBJ2-5, with no clear D. This CDR3 is 13 amino acids long. Between the trimmed V and J ends, which lost 4 bases and 5 bases, there was a span of 11 bases. Germline values: CDR1 LNHDA, CDR2 SQIVND (reference sequence). In nucleotides, the CDR3 is TGTGCCAGTAGTACCACAAACCGGGAGACCCAGTACTTC. Translation: CASSTTNRETQYF.

The chain has TRBV15 and TRBJ1-6, with a weak D call TRBD1 (5 bases). Trimming shortened V by 0 bases and J by 7 bases, and 16 bases separated the two germline ends. The CDR3 covers 17 residues. In germline, CDR1 is LNHNV, CDR2 YYDKDF (reference sequence). The DNA for the CDR3 is TGTGCCACCAGCAGAGAGGCAGTCAGGGCTGGGAATTCACCCCTCCACTTT. Amino acid sequence: CATSREAVRAGNSPLHF.

The chain recombines TRBV19 with TRBJ1-2, with D unresolved. The V end lost 5 bases, the J end lost 6 bases, and 19 bases lay between the germline ends. Per the germline V gene, CDR1 is LNHDA and CDR2 is SQIVND (reference sequence). CDR3 length: 15 amino acids. CDR3 loop: CASSHEWGSLDGYTF. The CDR3 DNA reads as TGTGCCAGTAGTCATGAGTGGGGATCTTTGGATGGCTACACCTTC.

The genes are TRBV13 and TRBJ2-3, with a tentative D call TRBD2 (5 bases). Germline V gives CDR1 PRHDT, CDR2 FYEKMQ (reference sequence). The V end was cut by 3 bases, the J end by 2 bases, with 9 bases between. The CDR3 totals 14 residues. The CDR3 loop is CASSFGLPTDTQYF. CDR3 sequence (DNA): TGTGCCAGCAGCTTTGGACTGCCCACAGATACGCAGTATTTT.

The chain uses TRBV7-9 and TRBJ1-6; D might be TRBD1 (5 bases). Germline lookup yields CDR1 SEHNR and CDR2 FQNEAQ (reference sequence). V was pared by 8 bases and J by 6 bases, with 17 bases between. The CDR3 contains 15 residues. The CDR3 is CASQEGANFNSPLHF. The CDR3 DNA reads TGTGCCAGCCAAGAAGGGGCCAACTTTAATTCACCCCTCCACTTT.

This clone was detected only once. V and J are TRBV28 and TRBJ2-7; D gene uncertain. Germline loops: CDR1 MDHEN, CDR2 SYDVKM. V was shortened by 3 bases and J by 0 bases, with 9 bases between the two germline ends. This CDR3 contains 14 residues. This chain's CDR3 is CASSFSVASYEQYF. CDR3 nucleotides: TGTGCCAGCAGTTTCTCAGTGGCCTCCTACGAGCAGTACTTC.

V is TRBV18 and J is TRBJ1-1; tentatively, D is TRBD1 (6 bases). Deletions cut 6 bases from V and 6 bases from J, with 26 bases between. CDR1 is KGHSH, CDR2 LQKENI, per germline. The CDR3 runs to 17 residues. DNA for the CDR3: TGTGCCAGCTCTCCTGGAGTAGGCAGGGGCGCGGTGTCTGAAGCTTTCTTT. Protein product: CASSPGVGRGAVSEAFF.

The chain has TRBV4-1 and TRBJ1-4, with a possible D match to TRBD1 (5 bases). Germline CDR1 MGHRA, CDR2 YSYEKL. V was clipped by 2 bases and J by 2 bases, with 12 bases between them. The CDR3 is 16 residues long. The DNA for the CDR3 is TGCGCCAGCAGCCAAAAACCGGGACGGACTAATGAAAAACTGTTTTTT. Translating gives CASSQKPGRTNEKLFF.

This chain connects TRBV2 to TRBJ2-6; D may correspond to TRBD1 or TRBD2 (5 bases each). Deletions cut 2 bases from V and 4 bases from J, with 18 bases between. The CDR3 runs 18 residues. CDR1 SNHLY and CDR2 FYNNEI come from the germline V gene. This chain's CDR3 is CASSEKGTVFGGANVLTF. CDR3 nucleotide sequence: TGTGCCAGCAGTGAAAAAGGGACGGTCTTCGGGGGGGCCAACGTCCTGACTTTC. Drawing the rest from reference TRBV2 and TRBJ2-6, the complete variable domain is EPEVTQTPSHQVTQMGQEVILRCVPISNHLYFYWYRQILGQKVEFLVSFYNNEISEKSEIFDDQFSVERPDGSNFTLKIRSTKLEDSAMYFCASSEKGTVFGGANVLTFGAGSRLTVL.

The V gene is TRBV6-2 or TRBV6-3, the J gene TRBJ1-3, with D possibly being TRBD1 (6 bases). CDR3 size: 17 residues. Germline V gene data show CDR1 as MNHEY and CDR2 as SVGEGT. Trimming left V 5 bases short and J 3 bases short, with 20 bases between. The CDR3 region is CASSRRGGRANGNTIYF. CDR3 in DNA: TGTGCCAGCAGTCGCAGGGGCGGCAGGGCCAATGGAAACACCATATATTTT.

The V gene is TRBV15, the J gene TRBJ2-1; the D is unclear. Trimming left V 0 bases short and J 9 bases short, with 6 bases between. Germline V lookup: CDR1 LNHNV, CDR2 YYDKDF (reference sequence). The CDR3 has 12 residues. This CDR3 reads CATSRDAREQFF. The CDR3 DNA follows: TGTGCCACCAGCAGAGATGCCCGTGAGCAGTTCTTC.

This clone turned up a few times. The J gene is TRBJ1-1, the V gene TRBV7-2; the D is unclear. The V gene lost 6 bases and the J gene lost 4 bases, with 12 bases spanning the gap. The CDR3 spans 13 residues. Germline V gene data show CDR1 as SGHTA and CDR2 as FQGNSA. The CDR3 DNA is TGTGCCAGCAGTTACACTACGGGCACTGAAGCTTTCTTT. It is translated as CASSYTTGTEAFF.